A selection of T cell receptor beta chains follows, all from one sample in a study of spatial heterogeneity in lung cancer. TCRdb re-analysed the 5' RACE reads in MiXCR, keeping a single row per CDR3 protein. Seen here are about 82,000 distinct CDR3 sequences, roughly 13% observed once, and the top ten hold 3.5% to 5.5%. The specimen comprised PBMCs, sampled at surgery. Receptor source: a male donor with early-stage non-small cell lung cancer. CDR3s include the opening cysteine and the closing phenylalanine or tryptophan. The D gene is left open where the match is weak. Size tells how often a clone was seen (once, few, many) or the class of an expanded clone, and some rows leave it out.

j_gene | d_gene | abundance | v_gene | CDR3aa | CDR3nt
TRBJ2-2 | NA | NA | TRBV20-1 | CSAPKSTGELFF | TGCAGTGCCCCCAAGTCGACCGGGGAGCTGTTTTTT
TRBJ1-1 | TRBD1 | few | TRBV29-1 | CSADTGGRRTEAFF | TGCAGCGCCGACACAGGGGGTAGGAGGACTGAAGCTTTCTTT
TRBJ1-4 | NA | NA | TRBV6-5 | CASRGHGNEKLFF | TGTGCCAGCAGGGGGCACGGTAATGAAAAACTGTTTTTT
TRBJ1-4 | NA | NA | TRBV3-1 | CASSQGTTNEKLFF | TGTGCCAGCAGCCAAGGAACAACTAATGAAAAACTGTTTTTT
TRBJ1-5 | NA | many | TRBV3-1 | CASSQAVGGAQPQHF | TGTGCCAGCAGCCAAGCGGTTGGAGGGGCTCAGCCCCAGCATTTT
TRBJ1-2 | NA | many | TRBV20-1 | CSAWKGNGYTF | TGCAGTGCCTGGAAAGGGAATGGCTACACCTTC
TRBJ2-3 | NA | few | TRBV6-6 | CASSYPGQGGQSDTQYF | TGTGCCAGCAGTTACCCTGGACAGGGAGGGCAATCAGATACGCAGTATTTT
TRBJ2-2 | NA | few | TRBV6-4 | CASSAQGNTGELFF | TGTGCCAGCAGTGCGCAGGGGAACACCGGGGAGCTGTTTTTT
TRBJ2-1 | TRBD2 | few | TRBV7-2 | CASSLTSGRCCNEQFF | TGTGCCAGCAGCTTGACTAGCGGGAGGTGTTGCAATGAGCAGTTCTTC
TRBJ2-3 | NA | many | TRBV7-8 | CASSLRGGTAPDTQYF | TGTGCCAGCAGCCTTAGGGGCGGGACAGCCCCGGATACGCAGTATTTT
TRBJ2-3 | NA | NA | TRBV7-9 | CASRLTDTQYF | TGTGCCAGCAGGCTGACGGATACGCAGTATTTT
TRBJ1-2 | NA | many | TRBV12-3/TRBV12-4 | CASRQRGNPNYGYTF | TGTGCCAGCAGGCAACGTGGAAACCCTAACTATGGCTACACCTTC
TRBJ2-6 | NA | NA | TRBV5-4 | CASSSPTSGANVLTF | TGTGCCAGCAGCAGCCCTACCTCTGGGGCCAACGTCCTGACTTTC
TRBJ2-7 | TRBD2 | NA | TRBV5-1 | CASSLAPGTSGGEQYF | TGCGCCAGCAGCTTGGCCCCCGGGACTAGCGGGGGCGAGCAGTACTTC
TRBJ1-3 | NA | many | TRBV10-3 | CAIRPSAGQSSGNTIYF | TGTGCCATCAGACCCAGCGCAGGACAGAGCTCTGGAAACACCATATATTTT
TRBJ1-6 | TRBD1 | few | TRBV27 | CASSLLGTGGNSPLHF | TGTGCCAGCAGTTTGCTTGGAACAGGGGGCAATTCACCCCTCCACTTT
TRBJ2-3 | TRBD2 | many | TRBV7-9 | CASSRSGNTDTQYF | TGTGCCAGCAGCCGAAGCGGGAACACAGATACGCAGTATTTT
TRBJ2-2 | NA | NA | TRBV2 | CASSTMSGELFF | TGTGCCAGCAGTACGATGTCCGGGGAGCTGTTTTTT
TRBJ1-1 | NA | few | TRBV7-2 | CASSLEPEAFF | TGTGCCAGCAGCTTAGAACCTGAAGCTTTCTTT
TRBJ2-1 | TRBD2 | NA | TRBV3-1 | CASSPGTSGGYNEQFF | TGTGCCAGCAGCCCTGGGACTAGCGGGGGCTACAATGAGCAGTTCTTC
TRBJ2-7 | TRBD2 | NA | TRBV10-3 | CAISERSGGAYEQYF | TGTGCCATCAGTGAGCGGAGCGGGGGGGCCTACGAGCAGTACTTC
TRBJ1-1 | NA | NA | TRBV6-5 | CASSPPGRMNTEAFF | TGTGCCAGCAGTCCTCCGGGACGGATGAACACTGAAGCTTTCTTT
TRBJ2-1 | TRBD2 | NA | TRBV20-1 | CSARDPGGPYNEQFF | TGCAGTGCTAGAGATCCGGGAGGGCCTTACAATGAGCAGTTCTTC
TRBJ2-2 | TRBD2 | NA | TRBV11-3 | CASSARGGDTGELFF | TGTGCCAGCAGCGCGCGGGGGGGCGACACCGGGGAGCTGTTTTTT
TRBJ2-7 | NA | few | TRBV12-3/TRBV12-4 | CASSFGMGAEQYF | TGTGCCAGCAGTTTTGGTATGGGGGCCGAGCAGTACTTC
TRBJ2-3 | NA | few | TRBV7-3 | CASSQSPSSSTDTQYF | TGTGCCAGCAGCCAAAGCCCCTCTTCTAGCACAGATACGCAGTATTTT
TRBJ2-1 | NA | NA | TRBV12-5 | CASGLVPGSETSYNEQFF | TGTGCTAGTGGTTTGGTACCGGGCAGCGAGACCTCCTACAATGAGCAGTTCTTC
TRBJ2-1 | TRBD2 | few | TRBV6-1 | CASSKLAGEAYNEQFF | TGTGCCAGCAGTAAGTTAGCGGGGGAGGCCTACAATGAGCAGTTCTTC
TRBJ2-5 | NA | few | TRBV5-5 | CASSLVVLGTQYF | TGTGCCAGCAGCTTGGTGGTTCTCGGGACCCAGTACTTC
TRBJ2-7 | TRBD1 | few | TRBV29-1 | CSSGQGAGGDEQYF | TGCAGCTCTGGACAGGGGGCCGGGGGGGACGAGCAGTACTTC
TRBJ1-5 | NA | few | TRBV2 | CASSEGMRSAQHF | TGTGCCAGCAGTGAAGGGATGAGGTCGGCCCAGCATTTT
TRBJ2-3 | NA | NA | TRBV7-3 | CASSLGVQRSTDTQYF | TGTGCCAGCAGCTTAGGGGTTCAGCGGAGCACAGATACGCAGTATTTT
TRBJ2-1 | TRBD2 | NA | TRBV20-1 | CSAGGTSGGFTYNEQFF | TGCAGTGCTGGGGGGACTAGCGGGGGGTTCACTTACAATGAGCAGTTCTTC
TRBJ2-1 | TRBD2 | many | TRBV7-7 | CASTPGSGGAGEQFF | TGTGCCAGCACCCCGGGTAGCGGGGGGGCGGGTGAGCAGTTCTTC
TRBJ2-3 | TRBD1 | NA | TRBV24-1 | CATSDGTGNTHTQYF | TGTGCCACCAGTGATGGGACAGGGAACACCCATACGCAGTATTTT
TRBJ2-7 | TRBD2 | many | TRBV19 | CASSWGTSDYEQYF | TGTGCCAGTAGTTGGGGGACTAGTGACTACGAGCAGTACTTC
TRBJ2-3 | TRBD2 | few | TRBV6-1 | CASNLSGRQSDTQYF | TGTGCCAGCAACCTTAGCGGGAGACAGTCAGATACGCAGTATTTT
TRBJ1-5 | NA | NA | TRBV3-1 | CASSQGPLRNQPQHF | TGTGCCAGCAGCCAAGGCCCGTTACGGAATCAGCCCCAGCATTTT
TRBJ2-1 | NA | few | TRBV27 | CASRTGLLHEQFF | TGTGCCAGCAGAACGGGACTCTTGCATGAGCAGTTCTTC
TRBJ2-3 | TRBD2 | NA | TRBV10-3 | CAISGEAGVDADTQYF | TGTGCCATCAGTGGGGAAGCGGGAGTAGATGCAGATACGCAGTATTTT
TRBJ2-2 | NA | few | TRBV7-3 | CASSPLGNTGELFF | TGTGCCAGCAGCCCCTTAGGGAATACCGGGGAGCTGTTTTTT
TRBJ2-3 | NA | few | TRBV13 | CASSWGWGDTQYF | TGTGCCAGCAGCTGGGGGTGGGGAGATACGCAGTATTTT
TRBJ2-2 | TRBD2 | few | TRBV5-1 | CASSLVPSGNTGELFF | TGCGCCAGCAGCTTGGTTCCTAGCGGAAACACCGGGGAGCTGTTTTTT
TRBJ1-1 | NA | few | TRBV5-1 | CASSFRASTEAFF | TGCGCCAGCAGCTTCAGGGCAAGCACTGAAGCTTTCTTT
TRBJ2-7 | NA | many | TRBV29-1 | CSVGQGGLYEQYF | TGCAGCGTTGGGCAGGGGGGGCTCTACGAGCAGTACTTC
TRBJ1-4 | TRBD1 | NA | TRBV6-1 | CASSGTGGFREKLFF | TGTGCCAGCAGTGGGACAGGGGGGTTTCGTGAAAAACTGTTTTTT
TRBJ2-7 | NA | many | TRBV2 | CASRAARLGEQYF | TGTGCCAGCAGGGCGGCTAGGTTAGGCGAGCAGTACTTC
TRBJ2-7 | TRBD1 | NA | TRBV2 | CASSDPGGFTYEQYF | TGTGCCAGCAGTGACCCAGGGGGCTTTACCTACGAGCAGTACTTC
TRBJ1-1 | NA | few | TRBV7-2 | CASSLGYANTEAFF | TGTGCCAGCAGCTTAGGGTATGCGAACACTGAAGCTTTCTTT
TRBJ2-6 | NA | few | TRBV11-1 | CASSSWGRFVGANVLTF | TGTGCCAGCAGCTCCTGGGGTCGGTTTGTGGGGGCCAACGTCCTGACTTTC
TRBJ2-5 | NA | once | TRBV30 | CACPSGQGETQYF | TGTGCCTGCCCCTCCGGGCAGGGGGAGACCCAGTACTTC
TRBJ2-3 | NA | NA | TRBV7-2 | CASSLVGSTTDTQYF | TGTGCCAGCAGCTTAGTTGGGAGTACCACAGATACGCAGTATTTT
TRBJ2-1 | TRBD1 | many | TRBV5-1 | CASSLSGGTGGLEQFF | TGCGCCAGCAGCTTGAGCGGCGGGACAGGGGGACTTGAGCAGTTCTTC
TRBJ1-4 | NA | few | TRBV29-1 | CSAAATNEKLFF | TGCAGCGCCGCGGCAACTAATGAAAAACTGTTTTTT